This TCR beta chain was identified in a study of T cell responses to AZD1222 COVID-19 vaccine. The ends lost 0 bases at V and 3 bases at J; junction bases unmatched: 6. The germline V gene has CDR1 MNHEY and CDR2 SVGAGI. The CDR3 extends over 16 amino acids. As regards this clone: The antigen remains unidentified.

Study-level points and caveats: Vaccination with two AZD1222 doses was followed by a rise in Spike-specific TCR breadth and depth.

TCRdb's copy holds only in-frame clones and misses some; the assay was immunoSEQ multiplex PCR. Of approximately 110,000 clones listed, about nine tenths are singletons. Sequenced here: peripheral blood, sampled on day 0 of AZD1222 vaccination. The gene calls are TRBV6-5 and TRBJ2-3, with TRBD1 matching over 7 bases. The sequence was collected from an adult in good health. This CDR3 reads CASSYSFDRATDTQYF. CDR3 sequence (DNA): TGTGCCAGCAGTTACTCGTTTGACAGGGCGACAGATACGCAGTATTTT.